The TCR beta chain under discussion was sequenced for a study of cytomegalovirus exposure and HLA in healthy donors. The overall study: As released early, the data held some 85 million unique TCRs from HLA-typed donors. Study results and caveats: Earlier analysis yielded a pattern in which most TCR beta V segments were productive about 90% or about 30% of the time.

PCR amplification relied on 60 Vbeta primers (plus 13 Jbeta primers). Repertoires were generated with immunoSEQ multiplex PCR, while TCRdb's copy carries only in-frame clones and drops some. The sample holds roughly 150,000 clones, approximately 73% seen once. On this clone itself: What it binds is unknown.

Trimming took off 2 bases at V and 7 bases at J, with 12 bases between the two ends. The CDR3 sequence is 15 residues long. Per germline, CDR1 MNHEY and CDR2 SMNVEV (reference sequence). Sequencing was done on a sample of PBMCs. The clonotype was recovered from a woman aged 18 to 35 in good health and CMV-seropositive. The chain recombines TRBV27 with TRBJ1-6, with D perhaps matching TRBD1 (6 bases). The CDR3 region has the DNA TGTGCCAGCAGTTTAACAGGGTATCGGAATTCACCCCTCCACTTT. It encodes CASSLTGYRNSPLHF.